These 23 T cell receptor beta chains were all obtained from the same sample, sequenced in a study of blood T cell repertoires in COVID-19. Some clones are missing from TCRdb's copy, which holds only in-frame ones; the method was immunoSEQ multiplex PCR. Of about 200,000 clones in the sample, nearly 90% are singletons; the top ten hold 20% to 25%. Input material: peripheral blood. Source of these receptors: a man aged 55-75 years with active or convalescent COVID-19.

The chain is built from TRBV5-8 and TRBJ2-1, with D perhaps TRBD2 (5 bases). CDR3 size: 16 residues. V shed 1 base and J shed 2 bases, with 13 bases lying between them. The V gene's germline CDR1 is SGHTS and CDR2 YDEGEE. This chain's CDR3 is CASSLFVSGTYNEQFF. CDR3 DNA sequence: TGTGCCAGCAGCTTGTTTGTCAGCGGAACCTACAATGAGCAGTTCTTC.

A single count supports this clone. V is TRBV19 and J is TRBJ1-1; D unresolved. V was trimmed by 4 bases and J by 4 bases, leaving 10 bases between them. CDR3 length: 13 amino acids. Germline CDR1 is LNHDA and CDR2 is SQIVND (reference sequence). CDR3 nucleotide sequence: TGTGCCAGTAGTAAAGGCCCGGGCACTGAAGCTTTCTTT. The encoded protein is CASSKGPGTEAFF.

This chain joins TRBV4-1 and TRBJ1-2, with TRBD1 matching over 9 bases. Germline assignment: CDR1 MGHRA and CDR2 YSYEKL. The CDR3 covers 16 residues. Trimming took 4 bases from V and 4 from J; bases not matched to a gene: 10. CDR3 DNA sequence: TGCGCCAGCAGCCTACCAGGGACAGGGCCATTCTATGGCTACACCTTC. Translation: CASSLPGTGPFYGYTF.

The chain uses TRBV6-5 and TRBJ2-2; no clear D. V lost 5 bases to trimming and J lost 3 bases, with 7 bases between them. Per germline, CDR1 MNHEY and CDR2 SVGAGI. The CDR3 sequence is 13 residues long. For the CDR3, the DNA is TGTGCCAGCAGTCACGGTTACACCGGGGAGCTGTTTTTT. It specifies CASSHGYTGELFF.

The chain carries TRBV11-2 and TRBJ2-1, with 9 nucleotides matching TRBD2. After removal of 5 bases from V and 4 bases from J, the junction contained 9 bases not matched to a gene. CDR3 size: 16 residues. Per the germline V gene, CDR1 is SGHAT and CDR2 is FQNNGV. In nucleotides, the CDR3 is TGTGCCAGCAGCCGTTTTGGACTAGCGACATACAATGAGCAGTTCTTC. This translates into CASSRFGLATYNEQFF.

This clone was detected only a few times. The J gene is TRBJ2-5, the V gene TRBV5-4; maybe TRBD1 (6 bases). Between the trimmed V and J ends, which lost 3 bases and 5 bases, there was a span of 11 bases. Per the germline V gene, CDR1 is SGHNT and CDR2 is YYREEE (reference sequence). This CDR3 is 13 amino acids long. CDR3 region: CASSSRTAETQYF. The CDR3 DNA follows: TGTGCCAGCAGCTCCCGGACAGCTGAGACCCAGTACTTC. The full variable domain, rest sourced from reference TRBV5-4 and TRBJ2-5, is ETGVTQSPTHLIKTRGQQVTLRCSSQSGHNTVSWYQQALGQGPQFIFQYYREEENGRGNFPPRFSGLQFPNYSSELNVNALELDDSALYLCASSSRTAETQYFGPGTRLLVL.

Only a few counts were recorded for this clone. The V gene is TRBV2, the J gene TRBJ1-2; D perhaps matches TRBD1 (5 bases). The CDR3 loop spans 15 amino acids. Trimming left V 7 bases short and J 8 bases short, with 23 bases between. Per the germline V gene, CDR1 is SNHLY and CDR2 is FYNNEI. For the CDR3, the DNA is TGTGCCAGCACTCGACGGGGGGATGCCCCCCTCGGCTACACCTTC. The encoded protein is CASTRRGDAPLGYTF.

This rearrangement joins TRBV7-8 to TRBJ1-6; tentatively, D is TRBD1 (6 bases). Germline V CDR1 and CDR2: SGHVS, FQNEAQ. The CDR3 has 14 amino acids. Trimming removed 6 bases at V and 2 bases at J, with 8 bases between. CDR3 loop: CASRAGAYNSPLHF. CDR3 DNA sequence: TGTGCCAGCAGGGCAGGGGCCTATAATTCACCCCTCCACTTT. Full variable domain (outside the CDR3, taken from reference TRBV7-8 and TRBJ1-6): GAGVSQSPRYKVAKRGQDVALRCDPISGHVSLFWYQQALGQGPEFLTYFQNEAQLDKSGLPSDRFFAERPEGSVSTLKIQRTQQEDSAVYLCASRAGAYNSPLHFGNGTRLTVT.

The chain couples TRBV10-3 to TRBJ2-7, with a tentative D call TRBD1 (5 bases). CDR3 length: 14 residues. Deletions cut 3 bases from V and 5 bases from J, with 14 bases between. Germline-derived CDR1 and CDR2 are ENHRY and SYGVKD. CDR3 sequence reads: CAISDGTGADEQYF. The CDR3 bases are TGTGCCATCAGTGATGGTACAGGTGCTGACGAGCAGTACTTC.

The chain joins TRBV5-1 to TRBJ2-3; D remains ambiguous. This CDR3 contains 14 residues. Between the trimmed V and J ends, which lost 0 bases and 0 bases, there was a span of 5 bases. Germline loops: CDR1 SGHRS, CDR2 YFSETQ. CDR3 DNA: TGCGCCAGCAGCTTGGAATCTAGCACAGATACGCAGTATTTT. The encoded protein is CASSLESSTDTQYF.

The chain employs TRBV4-2 and TRBJ2-7; the D gene is possibly TRBD2 (6 bases). Germline V gene lookup returns CDR1 LGHNA and CDR2 YNFKEQ. Deletions cut 0 bases from V and 3 bases from J, with 12 bases between. The CDR3 extends over 15 amino acids. Here the CDR3 reads CASSQDLSGYYEQYF. The CDR3 DNA reads TGTGCCAGCAGCCAAGATCTCAGCGGGTACTACGAGCAGTACTTC.

The V and J genes are TRBV6-1 and TRBJ1-4; no definite D call. Trimming cost V 2 bases and J 7 bases, with 14 bases left between them. Germline CDR1 reads MNHNS; CDR2 reads SASEGT. This CDR3 is built from 15 residues. The CDR3 sequence: CASSENLGWSEKLFF. The CDR3, as DNA: TGTGCCAGCAGTGAAAACCTGGGTTGGAGTGAAAAACTGTTTTTT.

The chain is built from TRBV28 and TRBJ2-7; D is unresolved. The V gene lost 7 bases and the J gene lost 0 bases, with 7 bases spanning the gap. CDR3 length: 12 amino acids. The germline V gene has CDR1 MDHEN and CDR2 SYDVKM. The CDR3 nucleotides are TGTGCCAGCAAAACAAACTCCTACGAGCAGTACTTC. Its protein is CASKTNSYEQYF.

V gene TRBV7-9 combines with J gene TRBJ1-4; no definite D call. The germline V and J ends were trimmed by 10 bases and 3 bases, with 12 bases remaining between them. This CDR3 comprises 13 residues. Per the germline V gene, CDR1 is SEHNR and CDR2 is FQNEAQ (reference sequence). CDR3: CATRRSANEKLFF. DNA of the CDR3: TGTGCCACGCGCCGGTCGGCTAATGAAAAACTGTTTTTT.

The chain recombines TRBV3-1 (or the pseudogene TRBV3-2) with TRBJ1-2, with D possibly TRBD1 on 5 matching bases. The V and J ends lost 0 bases and 2 bases respectively, with 10 bases between them. From germline, CDR1 is LGHDT and CDR2 YNNKEL (reference sequence). CDR3 length equals 15 residues. In nucleotides, the CDR3 is TGTGCCAGCAGCCAAGATGGGGGGAGAAACTATGGCTACACCTTC. Encoded protein: CASSQDGGRNYGYTF.

The rearrangement links TRBV10-3 to TRBJ1-1; the D is unclear. The germline V gene has CDR1 ENHRY and CDR2 SYGVKD. The CDR3 has 16 amino acids. The germline V and J ends were trimmed by 3 bases and 2 bases, with 16 bases remaining between them. CDR3 residues: CAISDVRERVNTEAFF. The CDR3 bases are TGTGCCATCAGTGATGTCCGGGAACGGGTAAACACTGAAGCTTTCTTT.

The rearrangement joins TRBV30 to TRBJ2-5; possibly TRBD1 for D (6 bases). This CDR3 comprises 12 residues. V was trimmed by 0 bases and J by 7 bases, leaving 9 bases between them. CDR1 GTSNPN and CDR2 SVGIG come from the germline V gene (reference sequence). For the CDR3, the DNA is TGTGCCTGGAGTGTACAGGGAGTGACCCAGTACTTC. Protein product: CAWSVQGVTQYF.

The chain is built from TRBV7-6 and TRBJ2-3; 11 bases are shared with TRBD2. V was pared by 0 bases and J by 6 bases, with 8 bases of the junction left unmatched. CDR3 size: 17 residues. The germline V gene encodes CDR1 SGHVS and CDR2 FNYEAQ. CDR3 amino acids: CASSLAAVAGGHDTQYF. CDR3 DNA sequence: TGTGCCAGCAGCTTAGCGGCGGTAGCGGGGGGGCATGATACGCAGTATTTT.

This sequence joins TRBV19 and TRBJ2-2, with 9 bases that match TRBD1. The CDR3 contains 16 residues. Germline CDR1 LNHDA, CDR2 SQIVND (reference sequence). V gave up 7 bases and J gave up 2 bases; unmatched junction bases: 8. In DNA, the CDR3 is TGTGCCAGTAAACACAGGGGGCTCTTTAACACCGGGGAGCTGTTTTTT. Translation gives CASKHRGLFNTGELFF.

The CDR3 coding sequence is TGTGCCAGCAGCTTGGCTGGAGGGAATAATTCACCCCTCCACTTT. Its protein product is CASSLAGGNNSPLHF. The chain employs TRBV5-4 and TRBJ1-6; D is unclear. This CDR3 has 15 residues. CDR1 and CDR2 (germline): SGHNT, YYREEE (reference sequence). The V gene lost 0 bases and the J gene lost 5 bases, with 9 bases spanning the gap.

This clone showed up just a few times. This chain links TRBV6-5 with TRBJ1-2, with 8 bases matching TRBD1. This CDR3 has 14 amino acids. Germline trimming cut 5 bases from V and 2 bases from J; bases unmatched to any gene: 4. In germline, CDR1 is MNHEY, CDR2 SVGAGI. CDR3 residues: CASSTGQGNYGYTF. The DNA of the CDR3 is TGTGCCAGCAGTACCGGACAGGGAAACTATGGCTACACCTTC.

This clone occurred once. The chain combines TRBV19 with TRBJ2-7, with D maybe TRBD1 (5 bases). The length of the CDR3 is 14 residues. Germline V lookup: CDR1 LNHDA, CDR2 SQIVND (reference sequence). V shed 4 bases and J shed 1 base, with 11 bases lying between them. The CDR3 reads CASSKLTGSYEQYF. DNA for the CDR3: TGTGCCAGTAGTAAGCTCACAGGATCCTACGAGCAGTACTTC.

The chain links TRBV4-1 to TRBJ1-6; 9 nucleotides agree with TRBD1. V lost 4 bases and J lost 9; bases outside the gene matches: 10. CDR1 is MGHRA and CDR2 is YSYEKL in the germline V gene. The CDR3 loop spans 16 amino acids. DNA of the CDR3: TGCGCCAGCAGCCCTGGCCAGGGGACAGGGTCTTCACCCCTCCACTTT. Its translation: CASSPGQGTGSSPLHF.